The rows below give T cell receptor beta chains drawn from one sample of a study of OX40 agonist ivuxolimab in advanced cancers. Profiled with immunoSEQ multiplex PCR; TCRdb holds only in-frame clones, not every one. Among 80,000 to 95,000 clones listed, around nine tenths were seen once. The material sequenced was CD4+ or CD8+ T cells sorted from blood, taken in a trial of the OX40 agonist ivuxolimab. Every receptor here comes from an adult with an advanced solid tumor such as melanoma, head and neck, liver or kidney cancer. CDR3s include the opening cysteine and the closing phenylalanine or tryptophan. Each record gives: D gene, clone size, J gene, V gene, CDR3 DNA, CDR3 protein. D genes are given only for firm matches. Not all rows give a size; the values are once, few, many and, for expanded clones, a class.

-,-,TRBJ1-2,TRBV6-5,TGTGCCAGCAGTTACTCTCAGGAGAGCTATGGCTACACCTTC,CASSYSQESYGYTF
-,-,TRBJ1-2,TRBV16,TGTGCCAGCAGCCAAGACGGGTATGGCTACACCTTC,CASSQDGYGYTF
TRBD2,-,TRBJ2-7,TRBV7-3,TGTGCCAGCAGCTCCCTGGGACTAGCAGAGCAGTACTTC,CASSSLGLAEQYF
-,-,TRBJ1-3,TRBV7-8,TGTGCCAGCAGCTTAGAGGGGTCCGGTGGAAACACCATATATTTT,CASSLEGSGGNTIYF
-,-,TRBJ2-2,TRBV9,TGTGCCAGCAGCCCTCCGGCGGTTACGAACACCGGGGAGCTGTTTTTT,CASSPPAVTNTGELFF
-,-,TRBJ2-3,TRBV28,TGTGCCAGCAGTTTGGAGGGCCCAAGGGGTACGCAGTATTTT,CASSLEGPRGTQYF
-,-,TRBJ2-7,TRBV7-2,TGTGCCAGCAGGCAGGGAGGCGAGCAGTACTTC,CASRQGGEQYF
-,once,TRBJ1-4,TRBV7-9,TGTGCCAGCAGCTTACACCGGGCTAATGAAAAACTGTTTTTT,CASSLHRANEKLFF
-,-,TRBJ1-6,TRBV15,TGTGCCACCAGCAGAGATCATACGGGGCGAAATTCACCCCTCCACTTT,CATSRDHTGRNSPLHF
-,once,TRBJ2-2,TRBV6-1,TGTGCCAGCAGTGACCCCGGATCCAACGCGAACACCGGGGAGCTGTTTTTT,CASSDPGSNANTGELFF
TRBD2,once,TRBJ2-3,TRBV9,TGTGCCAGCAGCACCACGACTAGCATCTCAGATACGCAGTATTTT,CASSTTTSISDTQYF
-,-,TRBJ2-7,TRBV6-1,TGTGCCAGCAGGTGGGGCTCCACGACCCGCGAGCAGTACTTC,CASRWGSTTREQYF
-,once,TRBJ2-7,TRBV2,TGTGCCAGCAGGTCAAGCGGGGAGCAGTACTTC,CASRSSGEQYF
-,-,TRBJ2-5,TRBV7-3,TGTGCCAGCAGCAGGGGGTTCCAAGAGACCCAGTACTTC,CASSRGFQETQYF
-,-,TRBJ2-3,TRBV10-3,TGTGCCATCCTTCGGGACTTCAGCACAGATACGCAGTATTTT,CAILRDFSTDTQYF